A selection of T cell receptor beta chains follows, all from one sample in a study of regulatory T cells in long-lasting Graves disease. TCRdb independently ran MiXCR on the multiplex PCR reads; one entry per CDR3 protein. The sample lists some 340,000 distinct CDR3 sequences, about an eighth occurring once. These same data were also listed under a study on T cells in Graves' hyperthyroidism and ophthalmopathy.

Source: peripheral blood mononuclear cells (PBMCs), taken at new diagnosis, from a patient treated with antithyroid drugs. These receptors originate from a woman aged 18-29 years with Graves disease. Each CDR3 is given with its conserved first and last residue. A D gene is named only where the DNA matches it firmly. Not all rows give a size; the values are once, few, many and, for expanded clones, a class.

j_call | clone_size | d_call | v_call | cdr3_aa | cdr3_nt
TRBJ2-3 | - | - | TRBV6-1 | CASRPDVGTDTQYF | TGTGCCAGCCGCCCGGACGTGGGCACAGATACGCAGTATTTT
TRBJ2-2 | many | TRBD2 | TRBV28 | CASSAGDDPSSGELFF | TGTGCCAGCTCGGCGGGAGACGACCCGTCGAGCGGGGAGCTGTTTTTT
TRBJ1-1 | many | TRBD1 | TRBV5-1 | CASSDTGATEAFF | TGTGCCAGCAGCGACACAGGGGCCACTGAAGCTTTCTTT
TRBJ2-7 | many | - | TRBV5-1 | CASSRNDGISYEQYF | TGCGCCAGCAGCCGAAACGACGGAATCTCCTACGAGCAGTACTTC
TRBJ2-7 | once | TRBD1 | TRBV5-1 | CASSFPGGSYEQYF | TGCGCCAGCAGCTTCCCAGGGGGATCCTACGAGCAGTACTTC
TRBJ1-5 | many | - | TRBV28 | CASSSSGRFNNQPQHF | TGTGCCAGCAGTTCATCTGGACGTTTTAACAATCAGCCCCAGCATTTT
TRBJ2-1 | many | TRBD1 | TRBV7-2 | CASSLIKGTAPWNEQFF | TGTGCCAGCAGCTTGATAAAAGGGACAGCCCCCTGGAATGAGCAGTTCTTC
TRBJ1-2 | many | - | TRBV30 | CAWSPPGRSYGYTF | TGTGCCTGGAGTCCCCCCGGCAGAAGCTATGGCTACACCTTC
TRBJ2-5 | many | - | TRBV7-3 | CASSLGAAETQYF | TGTGCCAGCAGCTTAGGGGCAGCCGAGACCCAGTACTTC
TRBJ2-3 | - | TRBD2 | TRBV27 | CASRPGGAHGTDTQYF | TGTGCCAGCAGACCCGGGGGGGCGCATGGCACAGATACGCAGTATTTT
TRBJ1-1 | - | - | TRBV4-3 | CASSPTLGGRSTEAFF | TGCGCCAGCAGCCCTACTTTGGGGGGGCGAAGCACTGAAGCTTTCTTT
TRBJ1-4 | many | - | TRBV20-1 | CSASLPGTNEKLFF | TGCAGTGCTAGTCTCCCGGGGACTAATGAAAAACTGTTTTTT
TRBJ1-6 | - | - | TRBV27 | CASSSILGRKGLHF | TGTGCCAGCAGTTCAATTCTGGGCCGCAAAGGTCTCCACTTT
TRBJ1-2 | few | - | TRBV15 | CATSRVAVGEGTF | -
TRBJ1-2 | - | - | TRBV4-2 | CASSQDWAGVGYGYTF | TGTGCCAGCAGCCAAGATTGGGCAGGGGTAGGCTATGGCTACACCTTC
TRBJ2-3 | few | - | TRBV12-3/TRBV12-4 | CASSANIGHPWRDTQYF | TGTGCCAGCAGTGCCAACATAGGACACCCCTGGCGGGATACGCAGTATTTT
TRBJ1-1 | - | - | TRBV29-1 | CSIYAGQAGTEAFF | TGCAGCATTTACGCCGGACAAGCGGGAACTGAAGCTTTCTTT
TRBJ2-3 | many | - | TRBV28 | CASSLWDLATSTDTQYF | TGTGCCAGCAGTTTATGGGACCTAGCGACTAGCACAGATACGCAGTATTTT
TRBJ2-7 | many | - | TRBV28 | CATTEGWGHEQYF | TGTGCCACCACGGAGGGCTGGGGCCACGAGCAGTACTTC
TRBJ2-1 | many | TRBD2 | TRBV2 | CASTGTSGPWQFF | TGTGCCAGCACTGGGACTAGCGGGCCATGGCAGTTCTTC
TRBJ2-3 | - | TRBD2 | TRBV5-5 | CASSPGGTSGSRHTDTQYF | TGTGCCAGCAGCCCAGGGGGGACTAGCGGGAGCCGGCACACAGATACGCAGTATTTT
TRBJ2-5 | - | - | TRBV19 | CASSSRDWQETQYF | TGTGCCAGTAGTTCCAGGGACTGGCAAGAGACCCAGTACTTC
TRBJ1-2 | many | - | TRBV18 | CASSPASRSYGYTF | TGTGCCAGCTCACCTGCTTCCAGGTCCTATGGCTACACCTTC
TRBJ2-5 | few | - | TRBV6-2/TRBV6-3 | CASSDATGGEETQYF | TGTGCCAGCAGTGACGCGACTGGGGGAGAGGAGACCCAGTACTTC
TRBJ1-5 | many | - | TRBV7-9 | CASSLGLGRFSNQPQHF | TGTGCCAGCAGCTTGGGGTTGGGTCGGTTTAGCAATCAGCCCCAGCATTTT
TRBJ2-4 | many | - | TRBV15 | CATSNPRNAKNIQYF | TGTGCCACCAGCAACCCGCGTAATGCCAAAAACATTCAGTACTTC
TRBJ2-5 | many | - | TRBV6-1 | CATTLGETQYF | TGTGCCACCACTCTCGGAGAGACCCAGTACTTC
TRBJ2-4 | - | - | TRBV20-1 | CSATNTAANIQYF | TGCAGTGCTACTAATACAGCCGCAAACATTCAGTACTTC
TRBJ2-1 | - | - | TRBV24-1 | CATSDGGPYNEQFF | TGTGCCACCAGTGATGGGGGGCCCTACAATGAGCAGTTCTTC
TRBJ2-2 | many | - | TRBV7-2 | CASSITIYTGELFF | TGTGCCAGCAGCATCACTATTTACACCGGGGAGCTGTTTTTT
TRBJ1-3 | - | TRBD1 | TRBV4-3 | CASSQDNPGQTPSSGNTIYF | TGCGCCAGCAGCCAAGACAACCCGGGACAGACTCCTAGCTCTGGAAACACCATATATTTT
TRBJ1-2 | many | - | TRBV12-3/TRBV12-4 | CASSLGYGYTF | TGTGCCAGCAGCTTGGGCTATGGCTACACCTTC
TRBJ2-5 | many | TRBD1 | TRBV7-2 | CASSSYRGKETQYF | TGTGCCAGCAGCTCGTACAGGGGAAAAGAGACCCAGTACTTC
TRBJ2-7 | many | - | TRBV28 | CASSSRGRYPYEQYF | TGTGCCAGCAGTTCCAGGGGCCGTTACCCCTACGAGCAGTACTTC
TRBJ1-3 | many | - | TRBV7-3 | CASSLSGGFGNTIYF | TGTGCCAGCAGCTTAAGTGGCGGGTTCGGAAACACCATATATTTT